This T cell receptor beta chain is from a study of tissue T cells after allogeneic stem cell transplantation. In germline, CDR1 is SGHDN, CDR2 FVKESK. This CDR3 contains 17 residues. The ends lost 1 base at V and 3 bases at J; junction bases unmatched: 11. The data were produced by immunoSEQ multiplex PCR, yet TCRdb's version contains in-frame clones alone and is incomplete. The data contain about 43,000 clones, over 85% of them seen just once; the ten biggest clones take up about 4%. The sample in question was blood, obtained before transplantation. The TCR sequence derives from a woman aged 35 to 70 who later had graft-versus-host disease after an allogeneic stem cell transplant. The rearrangement uses TRBV14 and TRBJ2-7; the match to TRBD2 covers 8 bases. The CDR3 bases are TGTGCCAGCAGCCAAGTCTCTAGCGGGTTTACGAGCTACGAGCAGTACTTC. Translated, it gives CASSQVSSGFTSYEQYF.